This is a list of T cell receptor beta chains from one sample in a study of blood T cells in healthy people across ages. TCRdb recomputed calls from the 5' RACE reads with MiXCR, one row per CDR3 protein. The sample has approximately 1.5 million distinct CDR3 sequences; 30% to 35% are singletons. Input material: blood. These receptors originate from a woman between 25 and 40 years old in good health. Each CDR3 is given with its conserved first and last residue. A D gene is named only where the DNA matches it firmly.

d_call j_call v_call cdr3_aa
NA TRBJ1-2 TRBV14 CASSKEAANYGYTF
TRBD1 TRBJ1-2 TRBV20-1 CSARDTGTGEIHGYTF
TRBD2 TRBJ2-5 TRBV4-1 CASSPPLATSAETQYF
TRBD1 TRBJ1-1 TRBV29-1 CSVPGQGASEAFF
TRBD2 TRBJ2-1 TRBV3-1 CASSQDPAGGWWNEQFF
TRBD2 TRBJ2-1 TRBV20-1 CSARDGGGTYNEQFF
TRBD2 TRBJ2-5 TRBV5-1 CATLQPGLAGTQYF
TRBD1 TRBJ1-1 TRBV2 CASSEGRQGASAFF
NA NA TRBV28 CASSWGRVEQYF
NA TRBJ2-5 TRBV27 CASSLSGVRETQYF
TRBD2 NA TRBV11-2 CASSPEGLASVEQYF
TRBD2 TRBJ2-1 TRBV20-1 CSALTTSGEYNEQFF
NA TRBJ2-1 TRBV20-1 CSARRGVNEQFF
TRBD2 TRBJ2-1 TRBV7-9 CASSSRLAGGPVVNEQFF
NA TRBJ2-7 TRBV28 CASSLYPFEEQYF
TRBD2 TRBJ2-3 TRBV28 CASSYSTLASTDTQYF
NA TRBJ1-2 TRBV9 CASSGDSAAYYGYTF
NA TRBJ1-2 TRBV7-2 CASRDYGHTF
TRBD2 TRBJ2-7 TRBV3-1 CASSQGTSKSYEQYF
TRBD1 TRBJ2-5 TRBV20-1 CSAHPDRVGETQYF
NA TRBJ2-7 TRBV27 CASSPQTRGYEQYF
TRBD1 TRBJ2-5 TRBV28 CASSDRVAETQYF
NA TRBJ1-6 TRBV15 CATSRLPGSYNSPLHF
NA TRBJ2-7 TRBV29-1 CSVEKDSYEQYF
TRBD2 TRBJ2-3 TRBV7-2 CASSLAGLAGGRTDTQYF
NA TRBJ1-1 TRBV3-1 CASSQYVNVDTEAFF
TRBD2 TRBJ2-1 TRBV4-2 CASSQGEGLDNEQFF
TRBD2 TRBJ2-3 TRBV20-1 CSASEHGTSGAPSTDTQYF
TRBD2 TRBJ2-1 TRBV7-9 CASSFRTSGGSNNEQFF
NA TRBJ1-3 TRBV20-1 CSASANDRPSGNTIYF
NA TRBJ2-7 TRBV20-1 CSARDVRGRYEQYF
NA TRBJ1-4 TRBV19 CASNRMNEKLFF
TRBD1 TRBJ1-5 TRBV27 CASSGTGGPYSNQPQHF